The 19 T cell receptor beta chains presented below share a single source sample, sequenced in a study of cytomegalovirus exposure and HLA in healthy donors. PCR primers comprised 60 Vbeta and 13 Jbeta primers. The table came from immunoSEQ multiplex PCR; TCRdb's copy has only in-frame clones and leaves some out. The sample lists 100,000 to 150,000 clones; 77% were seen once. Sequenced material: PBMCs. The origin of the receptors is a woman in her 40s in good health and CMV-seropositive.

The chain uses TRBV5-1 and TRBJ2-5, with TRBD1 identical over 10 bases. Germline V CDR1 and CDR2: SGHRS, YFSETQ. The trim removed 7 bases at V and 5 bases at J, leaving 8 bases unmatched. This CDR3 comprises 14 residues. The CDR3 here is CASFPSGQGETQYF. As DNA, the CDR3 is TGCGCCAGCTTTCCGTCGGGACAGGGGGAGACCCAGTACTTC.

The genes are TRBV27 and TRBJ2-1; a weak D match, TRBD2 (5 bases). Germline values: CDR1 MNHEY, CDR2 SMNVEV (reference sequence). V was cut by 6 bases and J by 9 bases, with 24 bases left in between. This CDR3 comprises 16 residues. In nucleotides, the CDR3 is TGTGCCAGCAGACCACAATTAGGGAGCCCGACTATTGAGCAGTTCTTC. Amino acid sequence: CASRPQLGSPTIEQFF.

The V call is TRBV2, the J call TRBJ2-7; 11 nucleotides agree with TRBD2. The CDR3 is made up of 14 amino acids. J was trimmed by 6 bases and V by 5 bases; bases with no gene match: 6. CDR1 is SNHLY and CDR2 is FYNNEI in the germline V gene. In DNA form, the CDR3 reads TGTGCCAGCAGTCCCGGGACTAGCGGTATCGAGCAGTACTTC. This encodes CASSPGTSGIEQYF.

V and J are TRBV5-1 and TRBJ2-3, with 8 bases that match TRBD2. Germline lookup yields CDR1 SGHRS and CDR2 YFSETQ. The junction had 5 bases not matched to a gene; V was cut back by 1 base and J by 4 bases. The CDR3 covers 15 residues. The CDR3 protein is CASSLSGRTPDTQYF. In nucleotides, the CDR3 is TGCGCCAGCAGCTTGAGCGGGAGAACTCCAGATACGCAGTATTTT.

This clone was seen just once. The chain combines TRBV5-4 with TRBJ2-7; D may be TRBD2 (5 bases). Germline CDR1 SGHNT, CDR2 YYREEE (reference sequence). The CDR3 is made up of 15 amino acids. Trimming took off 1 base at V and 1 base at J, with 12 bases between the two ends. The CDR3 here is CASSLYPEGSYEQYF. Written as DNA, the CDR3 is TGTGCCAGCAGCTTGTATCCCGAGGGTTCCTACGAGCAGTACTTC.

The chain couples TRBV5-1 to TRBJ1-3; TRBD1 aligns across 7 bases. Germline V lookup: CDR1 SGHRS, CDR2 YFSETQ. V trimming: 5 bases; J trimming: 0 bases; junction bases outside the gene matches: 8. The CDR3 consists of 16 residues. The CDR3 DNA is TGCGCCAGCAGAGTGGCAGGGGGTTCCTCTGGAAACACCATATATTTT. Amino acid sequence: CASRVAGGSSGNTIYF.

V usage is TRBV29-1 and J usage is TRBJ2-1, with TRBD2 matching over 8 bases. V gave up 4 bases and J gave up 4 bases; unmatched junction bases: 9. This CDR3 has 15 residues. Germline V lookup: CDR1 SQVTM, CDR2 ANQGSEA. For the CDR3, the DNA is TGCAGCGTTGGGGGCGGGGGGAGTGGTTACAATGAGCAGTTCTTC. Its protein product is CSVGGGGSGYNEQFF.

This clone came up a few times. CDR3 loop: CAWSVPIASSGNEQFF. CDR3 bases: TGTGCCTGGAGTGTACCGATTGCTAGTTCTGGCAATGAGCAGTTCTTC. The chain has TRBV30 and TRBJ2-1, with unresolved D. Germline lookup yields CDR1 GTSNPN and CDR2 SVGIG (reference sequence). Trimming shortened V by 0 bases and J by 6 bases, and 18 bases separated the two germline ends. The CDR3 has 16 amino acids.

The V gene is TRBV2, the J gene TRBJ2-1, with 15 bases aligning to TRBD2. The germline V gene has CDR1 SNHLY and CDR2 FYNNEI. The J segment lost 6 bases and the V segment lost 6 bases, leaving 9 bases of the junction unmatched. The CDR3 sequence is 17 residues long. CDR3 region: CASSPTGLAGGFNEQFF. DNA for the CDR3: TGTGCCAGCAGCCCCACCGGACTAGCGGGAGGGTTCAATGAGCAGTTCTTC.

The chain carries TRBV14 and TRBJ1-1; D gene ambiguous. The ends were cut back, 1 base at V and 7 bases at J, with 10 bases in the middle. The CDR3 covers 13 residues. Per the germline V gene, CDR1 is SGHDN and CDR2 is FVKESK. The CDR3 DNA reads TGTGCCAGCAGCCAAGTACGGGGTGGTGAAGCTTTCTTT. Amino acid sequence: CASSQVRGGEAFF.

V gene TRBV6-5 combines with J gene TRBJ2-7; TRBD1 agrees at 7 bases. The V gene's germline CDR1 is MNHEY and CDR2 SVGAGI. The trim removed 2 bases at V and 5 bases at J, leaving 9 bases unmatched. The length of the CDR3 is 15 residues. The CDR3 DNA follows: TGTGCCAGCAGTTACACCCAGACAGGGCTCCACGAGCAGTACTTC. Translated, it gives CASSYTQTGLHEQYF.

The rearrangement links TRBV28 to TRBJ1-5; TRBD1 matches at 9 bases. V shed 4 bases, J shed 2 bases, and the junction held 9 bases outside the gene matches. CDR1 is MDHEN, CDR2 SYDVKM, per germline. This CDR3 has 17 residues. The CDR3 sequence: CASSSPGQGLRNQPQHF. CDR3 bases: TGTGCCAGCAGTTCTCCGGGACAGGGCTTGCGCAATCAGCCCCAGCATTTT.

This CDR3 is CASSYRGGEQYF. The CDR3 DNA reads as TGTGCCAGCAGCTACAGGGGTGGTGAGCAGTACTTC. This chain uses TRBV7-2 with TRBJ2-7, with TRBD1 identical over 7 bases. Germline V CDR1 and CDR2: SGHTA, FQGNSA. CDR3 length: 12 amino acids. With V trimmed by 4 bases and J by 7 bases, 4 bases remained unmatched. Full variable domain (missing parts from reference TRBV7-2 and TRBJ2-7): GAGVSQSPSNKVTEKGKDVELRCDPISGHTALYWYRQSLGQGLEFLIYFQGNSAPDKSGLPSDRFSAERTGGSVSTLTIQRTQQEDSAVYLCASSYRGGEQYFGPGTRLTVT.

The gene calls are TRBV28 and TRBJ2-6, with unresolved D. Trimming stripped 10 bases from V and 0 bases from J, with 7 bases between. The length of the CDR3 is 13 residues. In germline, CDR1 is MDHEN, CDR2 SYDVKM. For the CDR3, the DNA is TGTGCCATTTTCAGCTCTGGGGCCAACGTCCTGACTTTC. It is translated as CAIFSSGANVLTF.

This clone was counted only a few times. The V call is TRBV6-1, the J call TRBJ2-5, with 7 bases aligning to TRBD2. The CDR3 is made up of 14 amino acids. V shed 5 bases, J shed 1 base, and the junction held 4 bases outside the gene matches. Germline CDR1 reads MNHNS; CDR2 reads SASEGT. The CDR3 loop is CASSILAIQETQYF. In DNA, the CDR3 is TGTGCCAGCAGTATACTAGCGATCCAAGAGACCCAGTACTTC.

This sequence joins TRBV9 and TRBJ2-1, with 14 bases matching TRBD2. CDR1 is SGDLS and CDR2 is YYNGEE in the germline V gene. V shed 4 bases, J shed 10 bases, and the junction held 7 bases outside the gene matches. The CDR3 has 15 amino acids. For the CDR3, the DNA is TGTGCCAGCAGCATGTCGGGACTAGCGGGAGACGAGCAGTTCTTC. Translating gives CASSMSGLAGDEQFF.

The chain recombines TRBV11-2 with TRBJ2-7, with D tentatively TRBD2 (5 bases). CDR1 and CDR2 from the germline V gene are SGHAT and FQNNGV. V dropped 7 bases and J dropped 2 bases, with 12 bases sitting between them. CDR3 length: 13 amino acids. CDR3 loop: CASTPGGTYEQYF. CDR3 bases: TGTGCCAGCACACCCGGAGGAACCTACGAGCAGTACTTC.

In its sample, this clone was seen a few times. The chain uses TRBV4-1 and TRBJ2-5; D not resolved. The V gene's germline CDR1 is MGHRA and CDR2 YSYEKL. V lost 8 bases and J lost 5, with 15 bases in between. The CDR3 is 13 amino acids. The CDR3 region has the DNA TGCGCCAGCGGTTGGCTCCTCGGGGAGACCCAGTACTTC. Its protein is CASGWLLGETQYF.

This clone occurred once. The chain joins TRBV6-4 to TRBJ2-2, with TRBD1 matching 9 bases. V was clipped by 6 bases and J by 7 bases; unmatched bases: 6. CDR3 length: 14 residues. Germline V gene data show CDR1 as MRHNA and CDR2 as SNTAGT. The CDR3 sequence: CASSTGGSGGELFF. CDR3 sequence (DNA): TGTGCCAGCAGCACAGGGGGCTCGGGCGGGGAGCTGTTTTTT.